Given below is one T cell receptor (beta chain) in context. The data belong to a study of blood T cell repertoires in COVID-19. Across the whole study: Donors in the United States, Italy and Spain gave samples during acute or convalescent COVID-19.

Per the study methods: Amplification of reference gene primers provided the estimated nucleated cell counts. This table comes from immunoSEQ multiplex PCR, and its TCRdb copy is limited to in-frame clones, with some not included. D and trimming come from the DNA, and the V and J calls and clone size come from that table. This sample has approximately 200,000 clones, with just under 90% found just once. The CDR3 runs to 14 residues. V was cut by 7 bases and J by 4 bases, with 17 bases left in between. Germline lookup yields CDR1 SGHRS and CDR2 YFSETQ. The V call is TRBV5-1, the J call TRBJ2-5, with no clear D. Sequencing input: peripheral blood. The receptor's source is a man in his sixties who had recovered from COVID-19. The CDR3 spells CASASVTLRETQYF. In nucleotides, the CDR3 is TGCGCCAGCGCTTCAGTAACCCTCCGAGAGACCCAGTACTTC.